Listed below are T cell receptor beta chains from one sample, sequenced in a study of T cells in Graves' hyperthyroidism and ophthalmopathy. TCRdb reanalysed the multiplex PCR reads using MiXCR and keeps one entry per CDR3 protein. The sample consists of about 400,000 distinct CDR3 sequences, roughly 15% of them appearing once. Sample: blood. The receptors come from a woman in her thirties with Graves' ophthalmopathy. Each CDR3 is given with its conserved first and last residue. The D gene is left open where the match is weak. Rows may omit the clone size; those that give it use once, few, many or a size class.

d_gene | j_gene | abundance | v_gene | CDR3aa | CDR3nt
TRBD1 | TRBJ1-5 | many | TRBV18 | CASSRTGMSSNQPQHF | TGTGCCAGCTCTCGGACAGGGATGTCTAGCAATCAGCCCCAGCATTTT
TRBD1 | TRBJ2-7 | many | TRBV6-1 | CAVGTVYEQYF | TGTGCCGTCGGGACAGTATACGAGCAGTACTTC
TRBD1 | TRBJ2-5 | many | TRBV9 | CASSVDGQGETQYF | TGTGCCAGCAGCGTAGACGGACAGGGGGAGACCCAGTACTTC
. | TRBJ2-1 | few | TRBV10-2 | CASSEATSYNEQFF | TGCGCCAGCAGTGAGGCTACTTCCTACAATGAGCAGTTCTTC
. | TRBJ1-2 | many | TRBV11-2 | CASSSRWGGRDGYTF | TGTGCCAGCAGCTCGAGGTGGGGAGGGCGCGATGGCTACACCTTC
TRBD1 | TRBJ2-5 | many | TRBV2 | CASSYDPDRDLQETQYF | TGTGCCAGCAGCTATGACCCGGACAGGGACCTCCAAGAGACCCAGTACTTC
TRBD2 | TRBJ2-5 | many | TRBV20-1 | CSAATSGGPSGKETQYF | TGCAGTGCTGCGACTAGCGGGGGTCCCTCGGGTAAAGAGACCCAGTACTTC
. | TRBJ2-3 | many | TRBV18 | CASSPGQTTDTQYF | TGTGCCAGCTCACCCGGCCAGACCACAGATACGCAGTATTTT
TRBD2 | TRBJ2-7 | many | TRBV11-2 | CASSFTSLGTSRYEQYF | TGTGCCAGCAGCTTTACCTCACTCGGGACTAGCCGGTACGAGCAGTACTTC
TRBD1 | TRBJ1-2 | many | TRBV28 | CASSRGQEDGYTF | TGTGCCAGCAGCCGGGGACAGGAAGATGGCTACACCTTC
. | TRBJ1-1 | many | TRBV11-2 | CASSLKPYTEAFF | TGTGCCAGCAGCTTAAAACCGTACACTGAAGCTTTCTTT
TRBD1 | TRBJ2-7 | . | TRBV20-1 | CSARIEQGAGEQYF | TGCAGTGCTAGAATAGAACAGGGGGCCGGCGAGCAGTACTTC
. | TRBJ1-1 | many | TRBV28 | CASNQFDRGNTEAFF | TGTGCCAGCAACCAATTCGACCGGGGAAACACTGAAGCTTTCTTT
. | TRBJ2-7 | many | TRBV6-6 | CASSYSAGVRDSYEQYF | TGTGCCAGCAGTTACTCTGCGGGGGTTCGGGACAGCTACGAGCAGTACTTC
. | TRBJ2-6 | . | TRBV13 | CASSFDISGANVLTF | TGTGCCAGCAGCTTCGATATCTCTGGGGCCAACGTCCTGACTTTC
. | TRBJ1-5 | . | TRBV6-1 | CASSDNLNSNQPQHF | TGTGCCAGCAGTGACAATTTGAATAGCAATCAGCCCCAGCATTTT
TRBD2 | TRBJ2-5 | . | TRBV4-1 | CASSLPGGVFETQYF | TGCGCCAGTAGCCTTCCCGGGGGGGTGTTTGAGACCCAGTACTTC
. | TRBJ2-2 | many | TRBV15 | CATSREIGELFF | TGTGCCACCAGCAGAGAAATCGGGGAGCTGTTTTTT
. | TRBJ2-7 | few | TRBV27 | CASSYGHPYEQYF | TGTGCCAGCAGTTACGGACACCCCTACGAGCAGTACTTC
TRBD2 | TRBJ2-5 | many | TRBV7-2 | CASSLGGGGNKETQYF | TGTGCCAGCAGCTTAGGGGGCGGGGGGAATAAAGAGACCCAGTACTTC
. | TRBJ2-2 | many | TRBV24-1 | CATSDFPTTGELFF | TGTGCCACCAGTGATTTTCCCACCACCGGGGAGCTGTTTTTT
. | TRBJ2-2 | . | TRBV5-6 | CASSSPVGGTNTGELFF | TGTGCCAGCAGCAGCCCGGTCGGAGGAACGAACACCGGGGAGCTGTTTTTT